This TCR beta chain comes out of a study of early T cells in non-severe SARS-CoV-2 infection. This clonotype was seen at least ten times. Researchers attached unique molecular identifiers to individual cDNA molecules. A single record per CDR3 protein comes from TCRdb applying MiXCR to the 5' RACE reads. This table holds over 50,000 distinct CDR3 sequences, 10% to 11% found once. This sequence originates from an adult who was a healthcare worker with PCR-confirmed SARS-CoV-2 infection or an uninfected control (not recorded which). The source material was whole blood.

CDR3 in DNA: TGTGCCAGCAGCGGGGGGACATGGGCCTACGAGCAGTACTTC. Amino acid sequence: CASSGGTWAYEQYF. The chain uses TRBV2 and TRBJ2-7; D is perhaps TRBD2 (7 bases). Trimming took off 6 bases at V and 2 bases at J, with 14 bases between the two ends. CDR1 SNHLY and CDR2 FYNNEI come from the germline V gene. The CDR3 contains 14 residues.